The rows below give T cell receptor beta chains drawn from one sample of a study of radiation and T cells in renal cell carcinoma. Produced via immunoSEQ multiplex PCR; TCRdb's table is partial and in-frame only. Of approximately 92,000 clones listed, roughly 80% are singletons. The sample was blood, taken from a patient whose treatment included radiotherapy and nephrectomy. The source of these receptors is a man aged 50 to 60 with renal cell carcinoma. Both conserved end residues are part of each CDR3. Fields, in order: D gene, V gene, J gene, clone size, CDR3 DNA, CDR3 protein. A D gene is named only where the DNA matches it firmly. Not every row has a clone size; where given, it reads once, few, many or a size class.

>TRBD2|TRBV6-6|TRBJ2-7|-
TGTGCAAGCCGAGGGGAGGGAACCTCAAACGAGCAGTACTTC
CASRGEGTSNEQYF
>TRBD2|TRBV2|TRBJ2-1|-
TGTGCCAGCAGTGATTTGAGACTAGCGGGTTACAATGAGCAGTTCTTC
CASSDLRLAGYNEQFF
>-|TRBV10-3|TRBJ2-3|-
TGTGCCATCAGTGGGGCGGGGGCTACCTTTCGGAGCACAGATACGCAGTATTTT
CAISGAGATFRSTDTQYF
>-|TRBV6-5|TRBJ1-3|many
TGTGCCAGCAGTTACTCTCCATCTGGAAACACCATATATTTT
CASSYSPSGNTIYF
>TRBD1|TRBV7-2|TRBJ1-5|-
TGTGCCAGCAGCCCAGGACAGGGGAGGCAGCCCCAGCATTTT
CASSPGQGRQPQHF
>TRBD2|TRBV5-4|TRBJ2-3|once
TGTGCCAGCAGCCCGACTTCTAGCGGGGGATTGGGCACAGATACGCAGTATTTT
CASSPTSSGGLGTDTQYF
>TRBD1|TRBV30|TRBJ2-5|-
TGTGCCTGGAGTGCCTGGACAGGCACCGAAGAGACCCAGTACTTC
CAWSAWTGTEETQYF
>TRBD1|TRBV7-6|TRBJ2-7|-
TGTGCCAGCAGCTCACAGACAGGGGCACACAACGAGCAGTACTTC
CASSSQTGAHNEQYF
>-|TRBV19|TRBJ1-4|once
TGTGCCAGTAGTATAGCGGACATTGGGAAACTGTTTTTT
CASSIADIGKLFF
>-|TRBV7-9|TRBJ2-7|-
TGTGCCGGGGGTTCAGGACGGACCTACGAGCAGTACTTC
CAGGSGRTYEQYF
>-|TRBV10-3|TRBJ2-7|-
TGTGCCATCATTGACCAGGGTCACTCCTACGAGCAGTACTTC
CAIIDQGHSYEQYF
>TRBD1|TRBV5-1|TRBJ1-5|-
TGCGCCAGCAGCTGGGGGACAGGCGATCAGCCCCAGCATTTT
CASSWGTGDQPQHF
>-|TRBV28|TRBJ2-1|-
TGTGCCAGCACCTACTTGGGGGGAAATGAGCAGTTCTTC
CASTYLGGNEQFF
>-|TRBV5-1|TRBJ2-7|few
TGCGCCAGCAGCCCTACCCCCGCGGGTGAGCAGTACTTC
CASSPTPAGEQYF
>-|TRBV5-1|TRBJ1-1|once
TGCGCCAGCAGCTTGACAGTGCCGAACACTGAAGCTTTCTTT
CASSLTVPNTEAFF
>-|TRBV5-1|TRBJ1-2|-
TGCGCCAGCAGCCCCGACAGCAGCTATGGCTACACCTTC
CASSPDSSYGYTF
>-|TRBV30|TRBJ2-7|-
TGTGCCTGGACCCGGGACAACTACGAGCAGTACTTC
CAWTRDNYEQYF
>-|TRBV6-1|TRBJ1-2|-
TGTGCCAGCAGCCAGATGAACTATGGCTACACCTTC
CASSQMNYGYTF
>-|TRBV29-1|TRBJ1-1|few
TGCAGCGTTGAAGCTGGGGGCACAGAAGCTTTCTTT
CSVEAGGTEAFF
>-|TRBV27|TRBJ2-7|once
TGTGCCAGCAGTTTATGGAGTCCAGCCGAGCAGTACTTC
CASSLWSPAEQYF
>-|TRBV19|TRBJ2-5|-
TGTGCCAGTAGAACCGTGGGGGAAGAGACCCAGTACTTC
CASRTVGEETQYF
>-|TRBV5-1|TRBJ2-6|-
TGCGCCAGCAGCTTGGCCGGGTCTGGGGCCAACGTCCTGACTTTC
CASSLAGSGANVLTF
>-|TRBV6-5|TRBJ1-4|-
TGTGCCACCAGGACGGGGAAACTTGCTAATGAAAAACTGTTTTTT
CATRTGKLANEKLFF
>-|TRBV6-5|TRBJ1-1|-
TGTGCCAGCGGTCGGGGGCTCGACACTGAAGCTTTCTTT
CASGRGLDTEAFF
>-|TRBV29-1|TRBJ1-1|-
TGCAGCGTGTTATGGGCCGGGACATTAGACACTGAAGCTTTCTTT
CSVLWAGTLDTEAFF
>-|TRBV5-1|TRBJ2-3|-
TGCGCCAGCAGCTTGTTCGGGAGAGAAGATACGCAGTATTTT
CASSLFGREDTQYF
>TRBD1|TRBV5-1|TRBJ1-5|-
TGCGCCAGCAGCTTGTGGACAGGGTCCAATCAGCCCCAGCATTTT
CASSLWTGSNQPQHF
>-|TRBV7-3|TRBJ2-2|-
TGTGCCAGCAGCCCCTCGAGTGCCGGGGAGCTGTTTTTT
CASSPSSAGELFF
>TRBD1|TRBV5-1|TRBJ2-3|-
TGCGCCAGCAGCCCGACAGGGGGAGATACGCAGTATTTT
CASSPTGGDTQYF
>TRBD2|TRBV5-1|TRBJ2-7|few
TGCGCCAGCAGCCCTCTAGCGGGTGATTCCTACGAGCAGTACTTC
CASSPLAGDSYEQYF
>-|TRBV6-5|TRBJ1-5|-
TGTGCCAGCAGCCCCAGGGAAGCCCATCAGCCCCAGCATTTT
CASSPREAHQPQHF
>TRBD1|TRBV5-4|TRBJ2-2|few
TGTGCCAGCAGCTTTACAGGGGGCGCGACCGGGGAGCTGTTTTTT
CASSFTGGATGELFF
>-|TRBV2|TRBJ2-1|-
TGTGCCAGCAGAGCTGTGGTATCCTACAATGAGCAGTTCTTC
CASRAVVSYNEQFF
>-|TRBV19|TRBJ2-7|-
TGTGCCAGTAGTATGAGTCAGGCCTACGAGCAGTACTTC
CASSMSQAYEQYF
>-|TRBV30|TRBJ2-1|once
TGTGCCTGGATGAGTGGCCCTCCCCCCCAGTTCTTC
CAWMSGPPPQFF
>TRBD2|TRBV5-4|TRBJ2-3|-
TGTGCCAGCAGCGTAGGACTAGCGGGAGGGGATACGCAGTATTTT
CASSVGLAGGDTQYF
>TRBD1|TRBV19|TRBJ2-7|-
TGTGCCAGTAGTATCGGGACAGGGCCCTACGAGCAGTACTTC
CASSIGTGPYEQYF
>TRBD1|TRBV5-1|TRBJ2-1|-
TGCGCCAGCAGCTTGGACCGCACGGGACAGGCGGCCCGGACAGCCTACAATGAGCAGTTCTTC
CASSLDRTGQAARTAYNEQFF
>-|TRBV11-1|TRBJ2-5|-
TGTGCCAGCAGCGTTGGGGCCGGACAGCCCTACCAAGAGACCCAGTACTTC
CASSVGAGQPYQETQYF
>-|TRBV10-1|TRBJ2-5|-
TGCGCCAGCAGCAATAGGGGCCAAGAGACCCAGTACTTC
CASSNRGQETQYF
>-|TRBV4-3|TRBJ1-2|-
TGCGCCAGCAGCCAAGATCTTGCTGCCACCTACTATGGCTACACCTTC
CASSQDLAATYYGYTF
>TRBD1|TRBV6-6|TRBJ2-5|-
TGTGCCAGCAGCAAACCTCGGGACAGGGGGTTGAAGACCCAGTACTTC
CASSKPRDRGLKTQYF
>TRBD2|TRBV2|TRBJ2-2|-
TGTGCCAGCGGGGGTAGCGGGGGTTCGAACACCGGGGAGCTGTTTTTT
CASGGSGGSNTGELFF
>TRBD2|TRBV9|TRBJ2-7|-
TGTGCCAGCAGCGTAGACCCTTCTAGCGGATACGAGCAGTACTTC
CASSVDPSSGYEQYF
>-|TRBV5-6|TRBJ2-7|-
TGTGCCAGCAGCACGGGCCCCTACGAGCAGTACTTC
CASSTGPYEQYF
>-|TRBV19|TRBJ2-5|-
TGTGCCAGTAGTATCGACAGGACCCAGTACTTC
CASSIDRTQYF
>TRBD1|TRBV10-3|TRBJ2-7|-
TGTGCCATCAGTGAGGGGGACAGGGTCTACGAGCAGTACTTC
CAISEGDRVYEQYF
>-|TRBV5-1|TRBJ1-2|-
TGCGCCAGCAGCTTCGCCGGGGACTATGGCTACACCTTC
CASSFAGDYGYTF
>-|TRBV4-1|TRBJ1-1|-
TGCGCCAGCAGCCAATCGTGGGGGGAAGCTTTCTTT
CASSQSWGEAFF
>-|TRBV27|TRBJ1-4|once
TGTGCCAGCAGTTTATTCTGGACAGCAAGGGATGAAAAACTGTTTTTT
CASSLFWTARDEKLFF
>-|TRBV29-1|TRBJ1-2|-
TGCAGCGTTGTACACAGCGATATGAATGGCTACACCTTC
CSVVHSDMNGYTF
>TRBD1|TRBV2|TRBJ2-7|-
TGTGCCAGCAGCCTGACAGGGTTCTACGAGCAGTACTTC
CASSLTGFYEQYF
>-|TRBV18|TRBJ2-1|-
TGTGCCAGCTCACCACCGGAGGATGATGAGCAGTTCTTC
CASSPPEDDEQFF
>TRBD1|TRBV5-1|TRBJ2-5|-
TGCGCCAGCAGCGCGTCCGGGACAGGGGAAGAGACCCAGTACTTC
CASSASGTGEETQYF
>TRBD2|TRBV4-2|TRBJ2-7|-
TGTGCCAGCAGCCAAGACAGCGGACTAGCGGCCTCCTACGAGCAGTACTTC
CASSQDSGLAASYEQYF
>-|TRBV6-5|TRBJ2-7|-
TGTGCCAGCAGTTACAAGGGATTTGGCACCTACGAGCAGTACTTC
CASSYKGFGTYEQYF
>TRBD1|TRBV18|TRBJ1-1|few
TGTGCCAGCTCACCACTAACCGGGACAGGAGCAAACACTGAAGCTTTCTTT
CASSPLTGTGANTEAFF
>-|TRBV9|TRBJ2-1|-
TGTGCCAGCAGACCCGGGTCTGCAAACAATGAGCAGTTCTTC
CASRPGSANNEQFF
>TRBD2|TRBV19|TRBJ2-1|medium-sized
TGTGCCAGTAGTTACGGCGGGAGGTACAATGAGCAGTTCTTC
CASSYGGRYNEQFF
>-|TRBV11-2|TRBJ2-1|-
TGTGCCAGCTCTAGGGGGACGGGTGAGCAGTTCTTC
CASSRGTGEQFF